A selection of T cell receptor beta chains follows, all from one sample in a study of T cell repertoires in cytomegalovirus infection. TCRdb re-derived calls from the reads in MiXCR, one entry per CDR3 protein. The sample records approximately 550,000 distinct CDR3 sequences, approximately 15% being singletons. Sequences were obtained from CD8+ T cells from PBMCs. Source of these receptors: a human donor in good health (CMV status not recorded). Some clones in this sample may be carry-over from other donors' samples. Each CDR3 is given with its conserved first and last residue. The D gene is left open where the match is weak. Size is omitted from some rows. Given values are once, few, many or a class for expanded clones.

TRBV7-6	many	.	TRBJ2-1	TGTGCCAGCAGCTTAGTGGGAGCCGGGTCCTACAATGAGCAGTTCTTC	CASSLVGAGSYNEQFF
TRBV19	.	TRBD1	TRBJ2-7	TGTGCCAGTACCGCTGGACAGGGTTCCGAGCAGTACTTC	CASTAGQGSEQYF
TRBV7-9	.	.	TRBJ1-2	TGTGCCAGCAGCTCACCTGACAAGGTCTCGTGGGGCTACACCTTC	CASSSPDKVSWGYTF
TRBV28	many	TRBD2	TRBJ2-2	TGTGCCAGCAGCGCGACTAGCGGGAGGTACAACACCGGGGAGCTGTTTTTT	CASSATSGRYNTGELFF
TRBV9	.	TRBD1	TRBJ2-2	TGTGCCAGCAGCGTAGGTGGGGGGGGGACAGGGCACACCGGGGAGCTGTTTTTT	CASSVGGGGTGHTGELFF
TRBV7-8	many	TRBD2	TRBJ2-7	TGTGCCAGCAGCTTATCTCTAGCGGGAGCTGTCTCCAGTAACGAGCAGTACTTC	CASSLSLAGAVSSNEQYF
TRBV15	many	.	TRBJ2-5	TGTGCCACCAGCGATGGGAGGCTAGAGACCCAGTACTTC	CATSDGRLETQYF
TRBV6-1	.	.	TRBJ2-2	TGTGCCAGCAGCCCCCAAGAGGGAACCGGGGAGCTGTTTTTT	CASSPQEGTGELFF
TRBV27	few	.	TRBJ2-7	TGTGCCAGCTCGATCGGGAGAGAGAACGAGCAGTACTTC	CASSIGRENEQYF
TRBV2	.	.	TRBJ2-7	TGTGCCAGCAGTGACGGTCGGTACTTC	CASSDGRYF
TRBV4-1	.	.	TRBJ2-1	TGCGCCAGCAGCCAAGGATCCATGGGTAGTGGACAGTTCTTC	CASSQGSMGSGQFF
TRBV7-2	many	.	TRBJ2-2	TGTGCCAGCAGCTTAATGTTCTCCTTTGAGAACACCGGGGAGCTGTTTTTT	CASSLMFSFENTGELFF
TRBV20-1	few	TRBD1	TRBJ2-3	TGCAGTGCTAGGTACCGGGACAGAGGCACAGATACGCAGTATTTT	CSARYRDRGTDTQYF
TRBV4-2	many	.	TRBJ2-7	TGTGCCAGCAGCCAAGTGGACGGTCAGCGCGAGCAGTACTTC	CASSQVDGQREQYF
TRBV27	.	TRBD1	TRBJ2-7	TGTGCCAGCAGTTTAAGCATGGGGACAGGGTTCTACGAGCAGTACTTC	CASSLSMGTGFYEQYF
TRBV19	many	TRBD2	TRBJ2-5	TGTGCCAGTAGTATACTAGCGGGCCAGGAGACCCAGTACTTC	CASSILAGQETQYF
TRBV5-1	many	TRBD1	TRBJ2-4	TGCGCCAGCAGCGGGACTCCGGGACAGGGGGCCTTGGGGGCCAAAAACATTCAGTACTTC	CASSGTPGQGALGAKNIQYF
TRBV19	.	.	TRBJ1-5	TGTGCCAGTAGTATACGGGTTCTCAATCAGCCCCAGCATTTT	CASSIRVLNQPQHF
TRBV7-9	.	TRBD1	TRBJ1-1	TGTGCCAGCAGCCAAAGCCGGACAGGGGGGACTGAAGCTTTCTTT	CASSQSRTGGTEAFF
TRBV19	few	TRBD1	TRBJ1-2	TGTGCCAGTAGTATCCAGGGGGCTGGCTACACCTTC	CASSIQGAGYTF
TRBV7-9	many	.	TRBJ2-1	TGTGCCAGCAGCTTCCCGGACCGCTTCCATGAGCAGTTCTTC	CASSFPDRFHEQFF
TRBV30	few	.	TRBJ2-7	TGTGCCGGGGGAACGGGGCGCTCCTACGAGCAGTACTTC	CAGGTGRSYEQYF
TRBV2	few	TRBD1	TRBJ1-5	TGTGCCAGCAGGGCAGGGGGTAGCAATCAGCCCCAGCATTTT	CASRAGGSNQPQHF
TRBV7-4	.	.	TRBJ2-7	TGTGCCAGCAGTACGACGATGGACTTAAACGCCTACGAGCAGTACTTC	CASSTTMDLNAYEQYF